The 7 T cell receptor beta chains below come from one sample, sequenced in a study of blood T cells in healthy people across ages. PCR was performed a second time for about 7 to 11 cycles using a sample-barcoded 5' primer and a J-beta primer mix. A single record per CDR3 protein comes from TCRdb applying MiXCR to the 5' RACE reads. This sample has about 600,000 distinct CDR3 sequences, with more than 45% found just once. The sample comprised blood. These receptors came from an elderly man in good health.

The gene calls are TRBV5-1 and TRBJ2-5; TRBD1 agrees at 8 bases. The J call may be in error: the DNA end matches TRBJ2-7 better. Germline CDR1 is SGHRS and CDR2 is YFSETQ. The CDR3 has 18 amino acids. CDR3 nucleotides: TGCGCCAGCAGCCCCACGGGTTTCGCTCGAGGACAGGGCTACGAGCAGTACTTC. Translating gives CASSPTGFARGQGYEQYF.

V usage is TRBV4-1 and J usage is TRBJ2-6; 12 positions agree with TRBD2. The CDR3 is 18 amino acids. The junction had 5 bases not matched to a gene; V was cut back by 4 bases and J by 1 base. Germline assignment: CDR1 MGHRA and CDR2 YSYEKL. The CDR3 nucleotides read TGCGCCAGCAGCCGATCACTAGCGGGGGGATCTGGGGCCAACGTCCTGACTTTC. Translation gives CASSRSLAGGSGANVLTF.

The chain is built from TRBV20-1 and TRBJ2-1; D could derive from TRBD1 or TRBD2 (6 bases each). Germline V gene sequence: CDR1 DFQATT, CDR2 SNEGSKA (reference sequence). V was clipped by 3 bases and J by 6 bases, with 15 bases between them. CDR3 size: 14 residues. As DNA, the CDR3 is TGCAGTGCTAGCGCTGGGGGGCGGGGCAATGAGCAGTTCTTC. Translation: CSASAGGRGNEQFF.

J is TRBJ1-2 and V is TRBV20-1; 7 positions match TRBD1. This CDR3 contains 12 residues. V was pared by 6 bases and J by 5 bases, with 6 bases of the junction left unmatched. CDR1 DFQATT and CDR2 SNEGSKA come from the germline V gene (reference sequence). The CDR3: CSAGGQEYGYTF. DNA of the CDR3: TGCAGTGCCGGAGGACAGGAGTATGGCTACACCTTC.

The chain combines TRBV27 with TRBJ1-2; D is unresolved. Trimming left V 2 bases short and J 4 bases short, with 11 bases between. The germline CDR1 and CDR2 sequences are MNHEY and SMNVEV (reference sequence). CDR3 size: 14 residues. The CDR3 region is CASSLAGQFYGYTF. As DNA, the CDR3 is TGTGCCAGCAGTTTAGCGGGCCAATTCTATGGCTACACCTTC.

This chain uses TRBV25-1 with TRBJ2-7, with TRBD1 matching 8 bases. Germline lookup yields CDR1 MGHDK and CDR2 SYGVNS. There are 16 residues in the CDR3. J gave up 0 bases and V 5 bases, and 9 bases lay outside the gene matches. The CDR3 reads CASSKGQGHSSYEQYF. DNA of the CDR3: TGTGCCAGCAGTAAAGGACAGGGCCACAGCTCCTACGAGCAGTACTTC.

This chain links TRBV5-1 with TRBJ2-7; D could derive from TRBD1 or TRBD2 (6 bases each). CDR3 length: 13 amino acids. V shed 1 base and J shed 7 bases, with 12 bases lying between them. Germline assignment: CDR1 SGHRS and CDR2 YFSETQ. CDR3 nucleotide sequence: TGCGCCAGCAGCTTGAGGGGGGTTGGTGAGCAGTACTTC. Its translation is CASSLRGVGEQYF.